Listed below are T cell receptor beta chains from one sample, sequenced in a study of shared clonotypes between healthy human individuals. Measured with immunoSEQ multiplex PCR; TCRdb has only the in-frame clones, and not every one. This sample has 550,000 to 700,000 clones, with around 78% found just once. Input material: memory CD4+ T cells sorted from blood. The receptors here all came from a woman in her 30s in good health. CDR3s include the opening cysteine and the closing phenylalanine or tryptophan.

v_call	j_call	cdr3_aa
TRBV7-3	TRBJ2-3	CASSLNIPTDTQYF
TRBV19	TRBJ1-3	CASSFTGAGNTIYF
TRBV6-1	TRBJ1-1	CASSPTGVNTEAFF
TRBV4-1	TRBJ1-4	CASSHGVSNNEKLFF
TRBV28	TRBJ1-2	CASSFGQSVYGYTF
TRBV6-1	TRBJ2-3	CASSPGTSGSTQYF
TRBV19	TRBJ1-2	CASKTGPYGYTF
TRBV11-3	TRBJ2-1	CASSPSGLAGSNEQFF
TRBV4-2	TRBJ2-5	CASSQEASGMSETQYF
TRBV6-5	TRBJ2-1	CASSGSLSSYNEQFF
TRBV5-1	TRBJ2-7	CASSLGGTSGYEQYF
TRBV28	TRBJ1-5	CASRKTGGFQPQHF
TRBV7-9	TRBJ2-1	CASSVAGDNEQFF
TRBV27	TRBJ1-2	CASSAWTGKGYTF
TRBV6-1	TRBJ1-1	CASRALGMNTEAFF
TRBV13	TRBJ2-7	CASSPGLTYEQYF
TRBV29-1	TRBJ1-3	CSVSGPGTDTIYF
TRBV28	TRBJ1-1	CASSLSQLEAFF
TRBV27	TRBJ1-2	CASSATGIGYTF
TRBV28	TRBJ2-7	CASRQSAGASEQYF
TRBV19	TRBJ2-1	CASSHFVSGRKNEQFF
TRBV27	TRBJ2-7	CASTPGPEKSYEQYF
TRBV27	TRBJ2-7	CASSSGTSGSRSHEQYF
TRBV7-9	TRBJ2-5	CASGMYQETQYF
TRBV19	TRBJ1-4	CASSTVDSPANEKLFF
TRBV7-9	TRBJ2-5	CASSFGAGGQETQYF
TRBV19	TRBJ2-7	CASSSRTGREQYF
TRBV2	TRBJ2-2	CASSASGSIGELFF
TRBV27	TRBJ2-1	CASSFRLAGGYNEQFF
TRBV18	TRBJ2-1	CASSRSGSSYNEQFF
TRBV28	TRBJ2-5	CASRNPRETQYF
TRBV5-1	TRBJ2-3	CASSWGDRGSADTQYF
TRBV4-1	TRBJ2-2	CASSQRTGELFF
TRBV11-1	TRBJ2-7	CASPGPSGEQYF
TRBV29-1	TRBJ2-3	CSVKKGPDTQYF